This T cell receptor (beta chain) emerged from a study of shared clonotypes between healthy human individuals. Study-level findings and limits: Limitation of the genetic and exposure-history diversity represented came from the few donors.

Trimming shortened V by 3 bases and J by 5 bases, and 17 bases separated the two germline ends. Germline CDR1 reads KGHSH; CDR2 reads LQKENI. This CDR3 is built from 15 residues. Clones were read by immunoSEQ multiplex PCR, and TCRdb kept only the in-frame ones, dropping some. The sample consists of 2 million to 2.5 million clones, roughly 93% of them appearing once. Points on this clone: What it binds is not known.

The sequence was obtained from a man aged 18-30 years in good health. Some clones in this sample may be carry-over from other donors' samples. The rearrangement joins TRBV18 to TRBJ2-7; unclear D gene. Sequenced: naive CD4+ T cells from PBMCs. Subset: CD45RA+ positively selected. CDR3 residues: CASSPFGPALDEQYF. The CDR3, as DNA: TGTGCCAGCTCACCGTTTGGGCCAGCCCTCGACGAGCAGTACTTC.